A selection of T cell receptor beta chains follows, all from one sample in a study of blood T cell repertoires in COVID-19. TCRdb keeps only in-frame clones here, not all; method: immunoSEQ multiplex PCR. The sample has 190,000 or so clones; about 81% are singletons. The source material was peripheral blood. These receptors were taken from a woman older than 75 with COVID-19, enrolled during active disease. Each CDR3 is given with its conserved first and last residue. The D gene is left open where the match is weak. Only some rows state a clone size, as once, few, many or a class for expanded clones.

j_gene	abundance	d_gene	v_gene	CDR3nt	CDR3aa
TRBJ2-2	.	.	TRBV9	TGTGCCAGCAGCGTGCTCCCCGCCGGGCCGGGAACCGGGGAGCTGTTTTTT	CASSVLPAGPGTGELFF
TRBJ1-5	once	.	TRBV7-2	TGTGCCAGCAGCTTAGGGCAGGTAAGCAATCAGCCCCAGCATTTT	CASSLGQVSNQPQHF
TRBJ2-5	.	TRBD2	TRBV4-2	TGTGCCAGCAGCCAAGCTCCGGGACTAGCGGGGCCTGAGACCCAGTACTTC	CASSQAPGLAGPETQYF
TRBJ1-2	.	.	TRBV19	TGTGCCAGTAGTACCACGGGTAACTATGGCTACACCTTC	CASSTTGNYGYTF
TRBJ1-6	.	TRBD1	TRBV6-5	TGTGCCAGCGCGCGCTCCGGGACAGGGGATTCACCCCTCCACTTT	CASARSGTGDSPLHF
TRBJ2-7	.	TRBD1	TRBV5-1	TGCGCCAGCAGCCGGGGACAGGGGGCTGACGAGCAGTACTTC	CASSRGQGADEQYF
TRBJ1-4	.	.	TRBV5-6	TGTGCCAGCAGCTTGGGTGACATCGCGACCTCCGAAAAACTGTTTTTT	CASSLGDIATSEKLFF
TRBJ1-6	few	.	TRBV7-9	TGTGCCAGCAGCCCTAATAATTCACCCCTCCACTTT	CASSPNNSPLHF
TRBJ2-1	.	TRBD2	TRBV7-2	TGTGCCAGCAGCCCAGACGGACTAGCGCGGAATGAGCAGTTCTTC	CASSPDGLARNEQFF
TRBJ1-2	.	.	TRBV13	TGTGCCAGCAGCCCCGGGGTACTAAAGGCTTTTTCTAACTATGGCTACACCTTC	CASSPGVLKAFSNYGYTF
TRBJ2-5	.	TRBD1	TRBV6-6	TGTGCCAGCAGTTACTCGGACAGGGGTCAGACCCAGTACTTC	CASSYSDRGQTQYF
TRBJ1-2	many	TRBD1	TRBV5-1	TGCGCCAGCAGCGGAGCTGGACAGGGAGGCTATGGCTACACCTTC	CASSGAGQGGYGYTF
TRBJ2-5	.	TRBD2	TRBV5-1	TGCGCCAGCAGCTTGGTTCCGACTAGCGGTGAAGAGACCCAGTACTTC	CASSLVPTSGEETQYF
TRBJ1-1	once	.	TRBV18	TGTGCCAGCTCACCAACAGGGACCATGAACACTGAAGCTTTCTTT	CASSPTGTMNTEAFF
TRBJ2-7	.	TRBD2	TRBV27	TGTGCCAGCAGTCCTGTGATGGCTAGCGGGAGCTACGAGCAGTACTTC	CASSPVMASGSYEQYF
TRBJ1-2	.	.	TRBV11-3	TGTGCCAGCAGCGCAAGCAGGGGAAACTATGGCTACACCTTC	CASSASRGNYGYTF
TRBJ2-3	.	.	TRBV6-5	TGTGCCAGCAGTCCCGGGGGTTGGGGGTCAGATACGCAGTATTTT	CASSPGGWGSDTQYF
TRBJ1-3	.	.	TRBV2	TGTGCCAGCGGGCTGCCATCTGGAAACACCATATATTTT	CASGLPSGNTIYF
TRBJ1-5	.	.	TRBV6-5	TGTGCCAGCAGTTACTCAGGGAGGGATCAGCCCCAGCATTTT	CASSYSGRDQPQHF
TRBJ2-1	.	TRBD2	TRBV2	TGCCCCCGCCGCGGGGCCCGCGCGGGGGGCAGCCCTTGGAATGAGCAGTTCTTC	CPRRGARAGGSPWNEQFF
TRBJ2-1	.	.	TRBV14	TGTGCCAGCAGCCTTACTAGTCAACCGTACAATGAGCAGTTCTTC	CASSLTSQPYNEQFF
TRBJ2-7	.	.	TRBV5-1	TGCGCCAGCAGCTTGGCCCAGGGCTACGAGCAGTACTTC	CASSLAQGYEQYF
TRBJ1-2	.	.	TRBV7-8	TGTGCCAGCAGCTTAGCCGTCCGTGACAGCGTTTTCTATGGCTACACCTTC	CASSLAVRDSVFYGYTF
TRBJ2-7	.	TRBD1	TRBV6-5	TGTGCCAGCAGGGGTGGGACAGGGCCTTCCGAGCAGTACTTC	CASRGGTGPSEQYF
TRBJ2-1	.	TRBD2	TRBV5-1	TGCGCCAGCAGCTTGGAGAACCCGAGCGGGGTCGATGAGCAGTTCTTC	CASSLENPSGVDEQFF
TRBJ1-1	.	.	TRBV18	TGTGCCAGCTCTTCGGACAGCAACACTGAAGCTTTCTTT	CASSSDSNTEAFF
TRBJ2-1	.	TRBD1	TRBV7-6	TGTGCCAGCAGCGTGGACAGGGGCTACAATGAGCAGTTCTTC	CASSVDRGYNEQFF
TRBJ1-6	.	TRBD1	TRBV6-2/TRBV6-3	TGTGCCAGCAGTTTACAGGGGGCGCATAATTCACCCCTCCACTTT	CASSLQGAHNSPLHF
TRBJ1-2	.	TRBD1	TRBV2	TGTGCCAGCAGGTCTGGACAGGGAGGCGGCTACACCTTC	CASRSGQGGGYTF
TRBJ1-2	.	.	TRBV11-2	TGTGCCAGCAGCTCGGACAGTATCTATGGCTACACCTTC	CASSSDSIYGYTF
TRBJ2-7	.	TRBD1	TRBV3-1/TRBV3-2	TGTGCCAGCAGCCCCGGACAGGGCGCCGAGCAGTACTTC	CASSPGQGAEQYF
TRBJ2-2	.	TRBD1	TRBV9	TGTGCCAGCAGCGAAACACCGGGACAGCGACACACCGGGGAGCTGTTTTTT	CASSETPGQRHTGELFF
TRBJ2-1	.	TRBD2	TRBV3-1/TRBV3-2	TGTGCCAGCGAGGGTCCCGGGGGGACCTACAATGAGCAGTTCTTC	CASEGPGGTYNEQFF
TRBJ2-4	few	TRBD2	TRBV4-1	TGCGCCAGCAGCCCCCTGACTAGCGGGGGGGGTAACATTCAGTACTTC	CASSPLTSGGGNIQYF
TRBJ2-5	.	TRBD2	TRBV7-7	TGTGCCAGCAGCCCTAGCGGGTCGTCAGTTCCGCAAGAAACCCAGTACTTC	CASSPSGSSVPQETQYF
TRBJ2-4	.	.	TRBV4-1	TGCGCCAGCAGAAAGAGCGATGGGGCAGGCATTCAGTACTTC	CASRKSDGAGIQYF
TRBJ2-7	.	.	TRBV12-5	TGTGCTAGTGGTGTGGACTTTTACTACGAGCAGTACTTC	CASGVDFYYEQYF
TRBJ2-3	.	TRBD2	TRBV5-1	TGCGCCAGCAGCTTGAGTGGGACTAGCGGGGGGGCCGCAGATACGCAGTATTTT	CASSLSGTSGGAADTQYF
TRBJ2-3	.	TRBD2	TRBV4-2	TGTGCCAGCAGCCCTGAACCCAGACTAGCGGGGAGCACAGATACGCAGTATTTT	CASSPEPRLAGSTDTQYF
TRBJ2-3	.	TRBD1	TRBV9	TGTGCCAGCAGCATCGGGACAGTTAGCACAGATACGCAGTATTTT	CASSIGTVSTDTQYF
TRBJ1-2	.	.	TRBV2	TGTGCCAGCATTCCCGACAGCGCCTATGGCTACACCTTC	CASIPDSAYGYTF
TRBJ2-3	.	TRBD2	TRBV5-1	TGCGCCAGCAGCTTGGGACTAGCGGGGGCTAGCACAGATACGCAGTATTTT	CASSLGLAGASTDTQYF
TRBJ2-2	.	TRBD1	TRBV14	TGTGCCAGCAGCCACATCCCGGGACAGGGGAACACCGGGGAGCTGTTTTTT	CASSHIPGQGNTGELFF
TRBJ2-3	.	TRBD2	TRBV2	TGTGCCAGCAGATGGCTAGCGGGCGTCACAGATACGCAGTATTTT	CASRWLAGVTDTQYF
TRBJ1-4	.	TRBD1	TRBV5-1	TGCGCCAGCAGCCCCGGACAGGGTAATGAAAAACTGTTTTTT	CASSPGQGNEKLFF